A selection of T cell receptor beta chains follows, all from one sample in a study of CXCR3-negative and CXCR3-positive naive CD8 T cells. TCRdb processed the 5' RACE reads again and assigns one entry to each CDR3 protein, with no DNA. Its clone listing holds tens of thousands of distinct CDR3 sequences. Input material: naive CXCR3- CD8+ T cells from blood. These receptors came from a human donor in good health. Some clones in this sample may be carry-over from other donors' samples. Both conserved end residues are part of each CDR3. Part of the rows lack a size; the others show once, few, many or a class for expanded clones.

CDR3 protein: CSVTTVQGEQYF
J gene: TRBJ2-7
clone size: NA
V gene: TRBV29-1

CDR3 protein: CASSQAVPGGSGSPLHF
J gene: TRBJ1-6
clone size: NA
V gene: TRBV4-3

CDR3 protein: CASSLEGQGRNEQFF
J gene: TRBJ2-1
clone size: NA
V gene: TRBV5-1

CDR3 protein: CASSQYVGAPGELFF
J gene: TRBJ2-2
clone size: NA
V gene: TRBV14

CDR3 protein: CASSYSTPDRVPYNEQFF
J gene: TRBJ2-1
clone size: NA
V gene: TRBV6-9

CDR3 protein: CSVVPRGQTNTGELFF
J gene: TRBJ2-2
clone size: NA
V gene: TRBV29-1

CDR3 protein: CSVEVRGTVTYEQYF
J gene: TRBJ2-7
clone size: NA
V gene: TRBV29-1

CDR3 protein: CSVYSGTGNTEAFF
J gene: TRBJ1-1
clone size: medium-sized
V gene: TRBV29-1

CDR3 protein: CASSWDIYSGANVLTF
J gene: TRBJ2-6
clone size: NA
V gene: TRBV7-2

CDR3 protein: CASSYSKGLEQYF
J gene: TRBJ2-7
clone size: NA
V gene: TRBV6-5

CDR3 protein: CASSSDRTYGYTF
J gene: TRBJ1-2
clone size: NA
V gene: TRBV12-3/TRBV12-4

CDR3 protein: CASSGTLAGSDTQYF
J gene: TRBJ2-3
clone size: NA
V gene: TRBV11-2

CDR3 protein: CASSPHGELFF
J gene: TRBJ2-2
clone size: NA
V gene: TRBV27

CDR3 protein: CASSRPFTAELFF
J gene: TRBJ2-2
clone size: NA
V gene: TRBV7-3

CDR3 protein: CASSLAASPLNEQFF
J gene: TRBJ2-1
clone size: NA
V gene: TRBV7-3

CDR3 protein: CSARTGQSLETQYF
J gene: TRBJ2-5
clone size: NA
V gene: TRBV20-1

CDR3 protein: CASSPTGGLRDETQYF
J gene: TRBJ2-5
clone size: NA
V gene: TRBV28

CDR3 protein: CSVEWTGEETQYF
J gene: TRBJ2-5
clone size: NA
V gene: TRBV29-1

CDR3 protein: CASSLDTTTGLVYGYTF
J gene: TRBJ1-2
clone size: NA
V gene: TRBV7-2

CDR3 protein: CASSSHRSYNEQFF
J gene: TRBJ2-1
clone size: NA
V gene: TRBV28

CDR3 protein: CSALVDSYEQYF
J gene: TRBJ2-7
clone size: NA
V gene: TRBV29-1

CDR3 protein: CASRTPLPQETQYF
J gene: TRBJ2-5
clone size: NA
V gene: TRBV7-9

CDR3 protein: CASSPRGLAGVTGELFF
J gene: TRBJ2-2
clone size: NA
V gene: TRBV13

CDR3 protein: CASSLSGGANGELFF
J gene: TRBJ2-2
clone size: NA
V gene: TRBV7-3

CDR3 protein: CASSWRQAEAFF
J gene: TRBJ1-1
clone size: NA
V gene: TRBV19

CDR3 protein: CASSAGQVRPSTDTQYF
J gene: TRBJ2-3
clone size: NA
V gene: TRBV6-5

CDR3 protein: CASSVEEGTIPIETQYF
J gene: TRBJ2-5
clone size: NA
V gene: TRBV9

CDR3 protein: CSVVKGGQGLGNIQYF
J gene: TRBJ2-4
clone size: NA
V gene: TRBV29-1